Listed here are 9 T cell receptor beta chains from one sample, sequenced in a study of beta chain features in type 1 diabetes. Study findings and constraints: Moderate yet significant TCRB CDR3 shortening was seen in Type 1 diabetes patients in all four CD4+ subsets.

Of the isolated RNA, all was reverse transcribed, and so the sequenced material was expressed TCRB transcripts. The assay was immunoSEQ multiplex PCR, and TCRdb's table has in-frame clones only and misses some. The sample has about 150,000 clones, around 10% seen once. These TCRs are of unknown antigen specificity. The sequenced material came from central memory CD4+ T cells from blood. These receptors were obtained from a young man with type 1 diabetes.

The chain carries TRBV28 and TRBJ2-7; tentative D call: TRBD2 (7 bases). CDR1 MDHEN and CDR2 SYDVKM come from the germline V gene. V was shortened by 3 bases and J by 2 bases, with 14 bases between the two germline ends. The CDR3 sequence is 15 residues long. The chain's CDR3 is CASSLGGAETYEQYF. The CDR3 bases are TGTGCCAGCAGTTTGGGGGGGGCAGAGACCTACGAGCAGTACTTC.

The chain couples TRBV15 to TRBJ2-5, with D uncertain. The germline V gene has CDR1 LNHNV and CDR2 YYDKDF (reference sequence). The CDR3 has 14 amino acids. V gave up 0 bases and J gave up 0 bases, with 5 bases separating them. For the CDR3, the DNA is TGTGCCACCAGCAGAGATTCGGACCAAGAGACCCAGTACTTC. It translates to CATSRDSDQETQYF.

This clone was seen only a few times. The CDR3 region is CSVGSRPRSITDTQYF. In DNA form, the CDR3 reads TGCAGCGTTGGAAGTCGGCCTAGAAGTATCACAGATACGCAGTATTTT. The chain is built from TRBV29-1 and TRBJ2-3; no clear D gene. Trimming pared 4 bases from V and 2 bases from J, leaving 19 bases between. The CDR3 sequence is 16 residues long. Germline V gene sequence: CDR1 SQVTM, CDR2 ANQGSEA.

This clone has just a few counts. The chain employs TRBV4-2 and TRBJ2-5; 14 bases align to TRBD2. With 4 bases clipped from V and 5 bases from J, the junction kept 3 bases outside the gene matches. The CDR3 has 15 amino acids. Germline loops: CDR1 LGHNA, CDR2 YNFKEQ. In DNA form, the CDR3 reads TGTGCCAGCAGCCCCGGACTAGCGGGAGGTGAGACCCAGTACTTC. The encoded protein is CASSPGLAGGETQYF.

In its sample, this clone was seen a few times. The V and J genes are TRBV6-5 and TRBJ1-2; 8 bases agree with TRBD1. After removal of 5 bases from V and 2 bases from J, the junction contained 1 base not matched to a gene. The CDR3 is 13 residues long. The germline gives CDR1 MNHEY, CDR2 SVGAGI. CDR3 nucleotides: TGTGCCAGCAGTCGACAGGGGAACTATGGCTACACCTTC. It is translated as CASSRQGNYGYTF.

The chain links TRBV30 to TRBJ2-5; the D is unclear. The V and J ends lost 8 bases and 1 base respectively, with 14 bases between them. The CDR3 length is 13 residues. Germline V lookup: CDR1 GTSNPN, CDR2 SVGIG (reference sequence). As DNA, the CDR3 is TGTGCCCTCTCCCGGTCCGTCCAAGAGACCCAGTACTTC. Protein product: CALSRSVQETQYF.

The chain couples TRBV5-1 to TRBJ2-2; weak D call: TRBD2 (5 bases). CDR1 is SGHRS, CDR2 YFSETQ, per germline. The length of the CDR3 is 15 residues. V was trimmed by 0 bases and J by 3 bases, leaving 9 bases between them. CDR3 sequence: CASSLGGSDTGELFF. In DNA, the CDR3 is TGCGCCAGCAGCTTGGGAGGGTCCGACACCGGGGAGCTGTTTTTT.

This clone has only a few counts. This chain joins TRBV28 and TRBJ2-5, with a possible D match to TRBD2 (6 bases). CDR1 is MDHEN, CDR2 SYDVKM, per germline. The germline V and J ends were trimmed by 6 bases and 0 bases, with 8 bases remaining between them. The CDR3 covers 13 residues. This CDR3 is CASSGLYQETQYF. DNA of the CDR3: TGTGCCAGCAGCGGACTATACCAAGAGACCCAGTACTTC.

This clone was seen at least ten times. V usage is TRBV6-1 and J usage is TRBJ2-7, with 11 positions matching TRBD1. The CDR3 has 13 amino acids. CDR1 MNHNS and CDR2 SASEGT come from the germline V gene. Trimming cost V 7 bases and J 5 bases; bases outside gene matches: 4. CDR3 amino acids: CASKPGQGDEQYF. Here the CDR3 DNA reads TGTGCCAGCAAACCGGGACAGGGGGACGAGCAGTACTTC.